Listed below are T cell receptor beta chains from one sample, sequenced in a study of OX40 agonist ivuxolimab in advanced cancers. Produced via immunoSEQ multiplex PCR; TCRdb's table is partial and in-frame only. The repertoire holds around 64,000 clones, with around 84% as singletons. The material sequenced was CD4+ or CD8+ T cells sorted from blood, taken in a trial of the OX40 agonist ivuxolimab. The receptors were sampled from an adult with an advanced solid tumor such as melanoma, head and neck, liver or kidney cancer. CDR3s include the opening cysteine and the closing phenylalanine or tryptophan. Fields, in order: V gene, clone size, CDR3 length, J gene, D gene, CDR3 protein, CDR3 DNA. The D gene is left open where the match is weak. The listing skips clone size in some rows; elsewhere it reads once, few, many or a size class.

V: TRBV19; size: .; length: 16; J: TRBJ2-2; D: .; CDR3: CASNGPPGINTGELFF; DNA: TGTGCCAGTAATGGCCCGCCAGGGATTAACACCGGGGAGCTGTTTTTT
V: TRBV10-1; size: .; length: 12; J: TRBJ2-7; D: .; CDR3: CASSENRGEQYF; DNA: TGCGCCAGCAGTGAAAACAGAGGGGAGCAGTACTTC
V: TRBV28; size: once; length: 14; J: TRBJ2-7; D: TRBD1; CDR3: CASSRTGPGREQYF; DNA: TGTGCCAGCAGCCGGACAGGGCCAGGGCGAGAGCAGTACTTC
V: TRBV2; size: .; length: 15; J: TRBJ1-6; D: TRBD1; CDR3: CASSTRQGLNSPLHF; DNA: TGTGCCAGCAGTACCAGACAGGGTCTCAATTCACCCCTCCACTTT
V: TRBV4-2; size: .; length: 14; J: TRBJ2-7; D: TRBD1; CDR3: CASSRRDSSYEQYF; DNA: TGTGCCAGCAGCCGAAGGGACAGCTCCTACGAGCAGTACTTC
V: TRBV6-5; size: .; length: 13; J: TRBJ2-5; D: .; CDR3: CASSPTGEGTQYF; DNA: TGTGCCAGCAGTCCTACAGGGGAGGGGACCCAGTACTTC
V: TRBV7-9; size: few; length: 15; J: TRBJ2-7; D: TRBD2; CDR3: CASSLYGGDSYEQYF; DNA: TGTGCCAGCAGCTTATATGGGGGGGACTCCTACGAGCAGTACTTC
V: TRBV6-4; size: .; length: 13; J: TRBJ1-1; D: .; CDR3: CASSPTGNTEAFF; DNA: TGTGCCAGCAGCCCTACAGGGAACACTGAAGCTTTCTTT
V: TRBV2; size: .; length: 14; J: TRBJ1-2; D: TRBD1; CDR3: CASSLTGTPYGYTF; DNA: TGTGCCAGCAGCTTGACAGGGACCCCCTATGGCTACACCTTC
V: TRBV6-5; size: .; length: 13; J: TRBJ1-5; D: .; CDR3: CASSLSGTEPQHF; DNA: TGTGCCAGCAGTTTATCCGGGACGGAGCCCCAGCATTTT
V: TRBV7-6; size: few; length: 15; J: TRBJ1-4; D: .; CDR3: CASSLGIGTNEKLFF; DNA: TGTGCCAGCAGCTTAGGTATTGGCACTAATGAAAAACTGTTTTTT
V: TRBV13; size: .; length: 16; J: TRBJ2-2; D: TRBD2; CDR3: CASSLSGNVLTGELFF; DNA: TGTGCCAGCAGCTTGAGCGGGAACGTCCTTACCGGGGAGCTGTTTTTT
V: TRBV10-3; size: .; length: 13; J: TRBJ1-2; D: .; CDR3: CAINAARDYGYTF; DNA: TGTGCCATCAACGCCGCCAGGGACTATGGCTACACCTTC
V: TRBV18; size: .; length: 15; J: TRBJ1-1; D: .; CDR3: CASSPYGGHNTEAFF; DNA: TGTGCCAGCTCACCCTATGGGGGGCACAACACTGAAGCTTTCTTT
V: TRBV19; size: few; length: 13; J: TRBJ1-5; D: .; CDR3: CASSIGGMQPQHF; DNA: TGTGCCAGTAGTATCGGGGGGATGCAGCCCCAGCATTTT
V: TRBV7-9; size: .; length: 14; J: TRBJ1-1; D: .; CDR3: CASRTFLGNTEAFF; DNA: TGTGCCAGCAGGACCTTCCTAGGAAACACTGAAGCTTTCTTT
V: TRBV5-6; size: .; length: 16; J: TRBJ1-3; D: .; CDR3: CASSTPRGSYGNTIYF; DNA: TGTGCCAGCAGCACTCCCAGGGGATCGTATGGAAACACCATATATTTT
V: TRBV4-2; size: .; length: 17; J: TRBJ2-3; D: .; CDR3: CASSQSHLSLAADTQYF; DNA: TGTGCCAGCAGCCAAAGTCATTTGTCTCTAGCCGCAGATACGCAGTATTTT
V: TRBV6-1; size: .; length: 14; J: TRBJ1-1; D: TRBD1; CDR3: CASSGQGANTEAFF; DNA: TGTGCCAGCAGCGGACAGGGGGCGAACACTGAAGCTTTCTTT
V: TRBV20-1; size: .; length: 9; J: TRBJ1-2; D: .; CDR3: CSVNYGYTF; DNA: TGCAGTGTTAACTATGGCTACACCTTC
V: TRBV6-5; size: .; length: 16; J: TRBJ1-1; D: .; CDR3: CASSYVGYSANTEAFF; DNA: TGTGCCAGCAGTTACGTAGGGTATTCAGCGAACACTGAAGCTTTCTTT
V: TRBV10-1; size: .; length: 14; J: TRBJ2-3; D: .; CDR3: CASSAGKSTDTQYF; DNA: TGCGCCAGCAGCGCGGGGAAAAGCACAGATACGCAGTATTTT